This record looks at one T cell receptor (beta chain) sequence and its context. The table came from immunoSEQ multiplex PCR; TCRdb's copy has only in-frame clones and leaves some out. Altogether about 75,000 clones are present, approximately 90% being singletons, with the ten largest covering roughly 19%. The data were obtained in a study of blood T cell repertoires in COVID-19. CDR1 MDHEN and CDR2 SYDVKM come from the germline V gene. Unmatched junction bases numbered 5, after V lost 5 bases and J lost 7 bases. The CDR3 length is 14 residues. The clonotype comes from a human donor in a cohort sampled during active COVID-19. The gene calls are TRBV28 and TRBJ1-6; 7 nucleotides align to TRBD1. The sequencing input was peripheral blood. The CDR3 DNA follows: TGTGCCAGCAGTCGGGGACAGAAAAATTCACCCCTCCACTTT. Protein sequence: CASSRGQKNSPLHF.